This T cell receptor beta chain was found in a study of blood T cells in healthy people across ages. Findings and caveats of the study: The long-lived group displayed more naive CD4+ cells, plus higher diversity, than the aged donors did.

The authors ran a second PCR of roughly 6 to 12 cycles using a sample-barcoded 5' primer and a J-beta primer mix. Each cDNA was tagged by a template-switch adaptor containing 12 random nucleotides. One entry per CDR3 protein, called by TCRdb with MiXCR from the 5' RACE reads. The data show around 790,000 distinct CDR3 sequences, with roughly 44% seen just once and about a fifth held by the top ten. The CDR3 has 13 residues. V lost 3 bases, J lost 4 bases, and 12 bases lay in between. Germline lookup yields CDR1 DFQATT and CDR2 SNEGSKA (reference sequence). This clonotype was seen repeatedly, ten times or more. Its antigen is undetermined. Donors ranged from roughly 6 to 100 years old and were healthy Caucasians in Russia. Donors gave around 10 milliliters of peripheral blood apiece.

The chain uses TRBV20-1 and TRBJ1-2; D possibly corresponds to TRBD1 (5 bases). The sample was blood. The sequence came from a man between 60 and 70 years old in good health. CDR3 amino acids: CSARAGAGYGYTF. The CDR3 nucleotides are TGCAGTGCTAGGGCCGGGGCCGGCTATGGCTACACCTTC.